A selection of T cell receptor beta chains follows, all from one sample in a study of blood T cell repertoires in COVID-19. The table came from immunoSEQ multiplex PCR; TCRdb's copy has only in-frame clones and leaves some out. The data show roughly 160,000 clones, with 88% seen just once and roughly 24% held by the top ten. The sample was peripheral blood. The source is a man in his 60s with acute or convalescent COVID-19. Each CDR3 is given with its conserved first and last residue. A D gene is named only where the DNA matches it firmly. The size entry is marked missing in some rows and otherwise reads once, few, many or a size class.

d_gene	v_gene	j_gene	abundance	CDR3nt	CDR3aa
TRBD2	TRBV4-2	TRBJ2-7	NA	TGTGCCAGCAGCCAAGATACCGGGAGGGACGAGCAGTACTTC	CASSQDTGRDEQYF
NA	TRBV5-1	TRBJ1-1	NA	TGCGCCAGCAGCTTGGCCAGTTCCGGGACACAGGAAGCTTTCTTT	CASSLASSGTQEAFF
NA	TRBV6-5	TRBJ1-6	NA	TGTGCCAGCCAGGGGTCGGGGAATTCACCCCTCCACTTT	CASQGSGNSPLHF
NA	TRBV5-5	TRBJ1-1	NA	TGTGCCAGCAGCTTTCGCCGAAACTCGAACACTGAAGCTTTCTTT	CASSFRRNSNTEAFF
TRBD1	TRBV6-6	TRBJ1-2	NA	TGTGCCAGCAGTATACCCCGGACAGGCCTGGATACCGCCTTC	CASSIPRTGLDTAF
TRBD2	TRBV7-3	TRBJ2-2	NA	TGTGCCAGCAGCTCCGGGACTAGCGGGAGCACCGGGGAGCTGTTTTTT	CASSSGTSGSTGELFF
NA	TRBV4-1	TRBJ1-5	many	TGCGCCAGCAGCCAAGTTAGGGGAAGGACGGGCAATCAGCCCCAGCATTTT	CASSQVRGRTGNQPQHF
NA	TRBV5-1	TRBJ1-2	NA	TGCGCCAGCAGTACAGACAGAGGCGGCTACACCTTC	CASSTDRGGYTF
NA	TRBV5-5	TRBJ1-1	NA	TGTGCCAGCAGCTCGTCGGGTGGGTTAGGGGGTCTCATGAACACTGAAGCTTTCTTT	CASSSSGGLGGLMNTEAFF
NA	TRBV19	TRBJ1-5	NA	TGTGCCAGTAGTTTGCGGGGGTACGGGCCCCAGCATTTT	CASSLRGYGPQHF
TRBD1	TRBV7-9	TRBJ2-5	NA	TGTGCCAGCAGCTTAAGTCTCGGGACAGCGTACTTC	CASSLSLGTAYF
TRBD1	TRBV11-2	TRBJ2-7	NA	TGTGCCAGCAGCTTAGCAACACAGGGGTACGAGCAGTACTTC	CASSLATQGYEQYF
NA	TRBV7-9	TRBJ1-5	NA	TGTGCTTGGGGGGGCTCTAATCAGCCCCAGCATTTT	CAWGGSNQPQHF
NA	TRBV2	TRBJ2-1	NA	TGTGCCAGCACCGAAATGGGCGGGGCCTACAATGAGCAGTTCTTC	CASTEMGGAYNEQFF
TRBD1	TRBV3-1/TRBV3-2	TRBJ2-1	NA	TGTGCCAGCGAGGGACAGGGCTACAATGAGCAGTTCTTC	CASEGQGYNEQFF
TRBD1	TRBV19	TRBJ1-2	few	TGTGCCAGTAGTATCGGACAGGGGGGGTTCTATGTCTACACCTTC	CASSIGQGGFYVYTF
NA	TRBV7-3	TRBJ1-1	NA	TGTGCCAGCAGCCGCGGGGTGAACACTGAAGCTTTCTTT	CASSRGVNTEAFF